This TCR beta chain is drawn from a study of patients and donors after allogeneic stem cell transplantation (dated by TCRdb to 2018 to 2020). This clonotype has ten or more counts. Its antigen remains undetermined. Base quality data are lacking; no much larger clone is found one base away. The library was generated by RT-PCR. TCRdb lists the instrument as NextSeq 550. TCRdb cleaned the public reads at Q25 with fastp, built clones with MiXCR and kept in-frame beta chains. CDR3 protein sequences are deduplicated, and each keeps its most common genes and DNA. In this sample the table shows roughly 40,000 distinct CDR3 sequences, 25% to 35% of which occur a single time. The ten largest make up about 78% of the sample. Spanning cysteine to phenylalanine, the CDR3 consists of 14 amino acids. Just CDR3 DNA is preserved here, 42 bases in frame from base 1. CDR1 and CDR2, per the germline V gene, are MGHRA and YSYEKL. At the junction V is shortened by 1 base and J by 1 base, with 2 bases in between.

Here the chain combines TRBV4-1 and TRBJ1-6, with no D gene named confidently. The receptor was isolated from a human donor who was either an allogeneic HSCT recipient or a stem cell or donor lymphocyte infusion donor (not recorded which). It is not recorded whose cells these are; they may come from a transplant donor. Sequencing used blood, either unsorted or a sorted T cell fraction (not recorded which). The sequenced DNA: TGCGCCAGCAGCCAAGTATCCTATAATTCACCCCTCCACTTT. The translation is CASSQVSYNSPLHF.